These 24 T cell receptor beta chains came from one sample sequenced in a study of T cell responses to AZD1222 COVID-19 vaccine. Clones were read by immunoSEQ multiplex PCR, and TCRdb kept only the in-frame ones, dropping some. In the table there are some 150,000 clones, approximately 90% of which are singletons. Sequenced material: peripheral blood, taken on day 0 of AZD1222 vaccination. The receptor set was obtained from an adult in good health.

The genes are TRBV7-9 and TRBJ1-4, with TRBD1 as a possible D gene (5 bases). The CDR3 length is 14 residues. V shed 4 bases and J shed 4 bases, with 10 bases lying between them. Germline V gene lookup returns CDR1 SEHNR and CDR2 FQNEAQ (reference sequence). Written as DNA, the CDR3 is TGTGCCAGCAGCTACGGGACGCTTAATGAAAAACTGTTTTTT. Its translation is CASSYGTLNEKLFF.

This chain connects TRBV4-1 to TRBJ2-1; 10 bases match TRBD2. Germline loops: CDR1 MGHRA, CDR2 YSYEKL. Trimming cost V 0 bases and J 6 bases; bases outside gene matches: 11. CDR3 length equals 18 residues. The CDR3 bases are TGCGCCAGCAGCCAAGATAAGGGGCTAGCGGGGGTTAGCAATGAGCAGTTCTTC. Amino acid sequence: CASSQDKGLAGVSNEQFF.

The V call is TRBV4-3, the J call TRBJ2-5; no clear D. Germline values: CDR1 LGHNA, CDR2 YSLEER. This CDR3 is built from 14 residues. Deletions cut 1 base from V and 3 bases from J, with 9 bases between. The chain's CDR3 is CASSQGGRKETQYF. The CDR3 DNA follows: TGCGCCAGCAGCCAAGGAGGTCGGAAAGAGACCCAGTACTTC.

V and J are TRBV7-9 and TRBJ2-1, with D perhaps matching TRBD1 (6 bases). The CDR3 is made up of 17 amino acids. The germline CDR1 and CDR2 sequences are SEHNR and FQNEAQ (reference sequence). Trimming cost V 1 base and J 1 base, with 14 bases left between them. DNA of the CDR3: TGTGCCAGCAGCTTAGAGGCCAGGGGCCCTTCCTACAATGAGCAGTTCTTC. As protein: CASSLEARGPSYNEQFF.

The rearrangement uses TRBV6-1 and TRBJ1-2; D call uncertain. This CDR3 spans 16 amino acids. V dropped 2 bases and J dropped 2 bases, with 15 bases sitting between them. CDR1 MNHNS and CDR2 SASEGT come from the germline V gene. The CDR3 loop reads CASSENSAGYNYGYTF. CDR3 in DNA: TGTGCCAGCAGTGAAAACTCGGCAGGCTACAACTATGGCTACACCTTC.

The chain has TRBV5-1 and TRBJ2-3; TRBD2 agrees at 9 bases. Germline trimming cut 0 bases from V and 1 base from J; bases unmatched to any gene: 3. The CDR3 covers 16 residues. Germline loops: CDR1 SGHRS, CDR2 YFSETQ. The CDR3 bases are TGCGCCAGCAGCTTGGCTGCTAGCGGGGGCACAGATACGCAGTATTTT. It translates to CASSLAASGGTDTQYF.

The V and J genes are TRBV30 and TRBJ2-5; a weak D match, TRBD1 (5 bases). Deletions cut 3 bases from V and 5 bases from J, with 16 bases between. Germline lookup yields CDR1 GTSNPN and CDR2 SVGIG (reference sequence). The CDR3 runs 14 residues. CDR3 amino acids: CAWSLSGLVETQYF. In DNA, the CDR3 is TGTGCCTGGAGCCTTTCAGGGCTCGTCGAGACCCAGTACTTC.

The genes are TRBV9 and TRBJ2-7; D uncertain. The germline CDR1 and CDR2 sequences are SGDLS and YYNGEE. V lost 0 bases, J lost 4 bases, and 2 bases lay in between. This CDR3 comprises 11 residues. This CDR3 is CASSVGYEQYF. CDR3 sequence (DNA): TGTGCCAGCAGCGTAGGTTACGAGCAGTACTTC.

CDR3 sequence (DNA): TGCGCCAGCAGCCCGATCCAACAGGACACCGGGGAGCTGTTTTTT. Translated, it gives CASSPIQQDTGELFF. The V call is TRBV5-1, the J call TRBJ2-2; maybe TRBD1 (5 bases). Germline assignment: CDR1 SGHRS and CDR2 YFSETQ. Trimming took off 4 bases at V and 3 bases at J, with 13 bases between the two ends. CDR3 size: 15 residues.

The count of this clone is one. This chain links TRBV7-9 with TRBJ2-1, with 8 bases fitting TRBD2. CDR1 is SEHNR, CDR2 FQNEAQ, per germline (reference sequence). The ends lost 3 bases at V and 1 base at J; junction bases unmatched: 2. This CDR3 region has 15 residues. The CDR3 sequence: CASSFPGGSYNEQFF. DNA for the CDR3: TGTGCCAGCAGCTTTCCGGGGGGGTCCTACAATGAGCAGTTCTTC.

This chain links TRBV18 with TRBJ1-6, with 7 bases matching TRBD1. The CDR3 is 16 residues long. V gave up 4 bases and J gave up 3 bases; unmatched junction bases: 6. Germline CDR1 and CDR2: KGHSH and LQKENI. The DNA of the CDR3 is TGTGCCAGCTCACACGACAGGGCCAACTATAATTCACCCCTCCACTTT. Translated, it gives CASSHDRANYNSPLHF. Full variable domain (remainder filled in from reference TRBV18 and TRBJ1-6): NAGVMQNPRHLVRRRGQEARLRCSPMKGHSHVYWYRQLPEEGLKFMVYLQKENIIDESGMPKERFSAEFPKEGPSILRIQQVVRGDSAAYFCASSHDRANYNSPLHFGNGTRLTVT.

With respect to this clone: The junction departs from germline at one end; a sequencing error may be responsible. The V and J genes are TRBV28 and TRBJ1-2, with D perhaps matching TRBD1 (6 bases). The CDR3 sequence is 13 residues long. CDR1 is MDHEN, CDR2 SYDVKM, per germline. CDR3 nucleotide sequence: TGTGCCAGCTTTTCAGGGGACCGCCCTTTCCTCTACTTC. Protein sequence: CASFSGDRPFLYF.

The CDR3 nucleotides read TGTGCCAGCAGCTTGACAGGGGGCTCCTACAATGAGCAGTTCTTC. It specifies CASSLTGGSYNEQFF. The rearrangement uses TRBV11-3 and TRBJ2-1; 9 nucleotides match TRBD1. The CDR3 extends over 15 amino acids. Germline loops: CDR1 SGHNT, CDR2 YENEEA. J was trimmed by 0 bases and V by 3 bases; bases with no gene match: 0.

The gene calls are TRBV13 and TRBJ1-5; the D gene is possibly TRBD1 (5 bases). The V end was cut by 2 bases, the J end by 2 bases, with 7 bases between. Germline-derived CDR1 and CDR2 are PRHDT and FYEKMQ (reference sequence). The CDR3 covers 14 residues. In DNA form, the CDR3 reads TGTGCCAGCAGCTTACAGGGCCGCAATCAGCCCCAGCATTTT. Translation: CASSLQGRNQPQHF.

The gene calls are TRBV9 and TRBJ2-3; D might be TRBD1 (5 bases). The CDR3 loop spans 13 amino acids. Germline V gene sequence: CDR1 SGDLS, CDR2 YYNGEE. Trimming cost V 7 bases and J 5 bases, with 14 bases left between them. The CDR3, as DNA: TGTGCCAGCGGAAGGATCGACAGAGATACGCAGTATTTT. This gives the protein CASGRIDRDTQYF.

The CDR3 nucleotides are TGCGCCAGCAGCTTGTATTTCAGTTCCTACGAGCAGTACTTC. It translates to CASSLYFSSYEQYF. The chain combines TRBV5-1 with TRBJ2-7; D is ambiguous. From germline, CDR1 is SGHRS and CDR2 YFSETQ. This CDR3 has 14 amino acids. V was shortened by 1 base and J by 1 base, with 9 bases between the two germline ends. The full variable domain, in which reference TRBV5-1 and TRBJ2-7 provide the parts outside the CDR3, is KAGVTQTPRYLIKTRGQQVTLSCSPISGHRSVSWYQQTPGQGLQFLFEYFSETQRNKGNFPGRFSGRQFSNSRSEMNVSTLELGDSALYLCASSLYFSSYEQYFGPGTRLTVT.

V is TRBV10-1 and J is TRBJ2-5; D not certain. Trimming stripped 4 bases from V and 2 bases from J, with 11 bases between. The CDR3 totals 14 residues. The germline CDR1 and CDR2 sequences are WNHNN and SYGVQD (reference sequence). The CDR3: CASSGPGVQETQYF. Written as DNA, the CDR3 is TGCGCCAGCAGTGGCCCAGGCGTGCAAGAGACCCAGTACTTC.

The genes are TRBV6-5 and TRBJ1-5; D is undetermined. This CDR3 comprises 13 residues. Germline-derived CDR1 and CDR2 are MNHEY and SVGAGI. Trimming removed 6 bases at V and 2 bases at J, with 8 bases between. The CDR3 sequence: CASRPTGNQPQHF. The CDR3 DNA is TGTGCCAGCAGGCCCACAGGCAATCAGCCCCAGCATTTT.

The J gene is TRBJ2-4, the V gene TRBV7-9; D unclear. Looked up from germline, CDR1 is SEHNR and CDR2 is FQNEAQ (reference sequence). There are 12 residues in the CDR3. V was shortened by 3 bases and J by 2 bases, with 2 bases between the two germline ends. This CDR3 reads CASSFPKNIQYF. For the CDR3, the DNA is TGTGCCAGCAGCTTTCCCAAAAACATTCAGTACTTC.

This clone was picked up one time. The chain is built from TRBV28 and TRBJ1-3; the D is unclear. CDR3 length: 13 amino acids. Germline V gene lookup returns CDR1 MDHEN and CDR2 SYDVKM. V lost 6 bases to trimming and J lost 2 bases, with 8 bases between them. The CDR3 sequence: CASRPPAGNTIYF. The DNA for the CDR3 is TGTGCCAGCAGGCCCCCGGCTGGAAACACCATATATTTT.

V gene TRBV2 combines with J gene TRBJ1-5; D is undetermined. The CDR3 runs to 16 residues. Germline V gene data show CDR1 as SNHLY and CDR2 as FYNNEI. V was shortened by 0 bases and J by 3 bases, with 12 bases between the two germline ends. In DNA form, the CDR3 reads TGTGCCAGCAGTGAAGCTGACGGAGGATACAATCAGCCCCAGCATTTT. The encoded protein is CASSEADGGYNQPQHF.

This clone is a singleton in its sample. CDR3 DNA sequence: TGTGCCATCAGTGACGTTGGGGGCACTGAAGCTTTCTTT. This translates into CAISDVGGTEAFF. The rearrangement uses TRBV10-3 and TRBJ1-1; maybe TRBD1 (5 bases). Germline CDR1 and CDR2: ENHRY and SYGVKD. The CDR3 covers 13 residues. The V end was cut by 3 bases, the J end by 4 bases, with 9 bases between.

The chain combines TRBV11-2 with TRBJ1-6, with D tentatively TRBD1 (6 bases). In germline, CDR1 is SGHAT, CDR2 FQNNGV. The CDR3 sequence is 15 residues long. Trimming took off 3 bases at V and 9 bases at J, with 15 bases between the two ends. This CDR3 reads CASSFGGTSFSPLHF. In DNA, the CDR3 is TGTGCCAGCAGCTTCGGGGGGACAAGCTTTTCACCCCTCCACTTT.

The chain joins TRBV15 to TRBJ2-7; 9 positions match TRBD2. The CDR3 is made up of 16 amino acids. Trimming removed 5 bases from V and 0 bases from J; junction bases left unmatched: 8. Germline V gives CDR1 LNHNV, CDR2 YYDKDF (reference sequence). CDR3: CATSRLAGGHSYEQYF. The CDR3 DNA is TGTGCCACCAGCCGTCTGGCGGGGGGGCACTCCTACGAGCAGTACTTC.